The 25 T cell receptor beta chains below were found in one sample sequenced in a study of blood T cell repertoires in COVID-19. Sequencing was performed with immunoSEQ multiplex PCR; in TCRdb, only in-frame clones are kept and a portion is missing. The profile covers about 260,000 clones, with about 89% appearing a single time and 2% to 2.5% taken by the ten largest. The sample comprised peripheral blood. These receptors came from a woman aged 50 to 60 with acute or convalescent COVID-19.

This clone was seen more than once but under ten times. This sequence joins TRBV10-3 and TRBJ2-7; TRBD1 agrees at 12 bases. Looked up from germline, CDR1 is ENHRY and CDR2 is SYGVKD. The CDR3 runs 16 residues. V was pared by 4 bases and J by 5 bases, with 9 bases of the junction left unmatched. CDR3 sequence reads: CAISGPGGQGAHEQYF. The CDR3 DNA is TGTGCCATCAGTGGTCCGGGGGGACAGGGGGCCCACGAGCAGTACTTC.

The chain recombines TRBV12-3 or TRBV12-4 with TRBJ1-3; TRBD1 might be the D (5 bases). The CDR3 covers 13 residues. Deletions cut 3 bases from V and 15 bases from J, with 18 bases between. This CDR3 is CASSLLQSDGGYF. The CDR3 DNA sequence: TGTGCCAGCAGTTTGCTTCAGTCGGACGGGGGATATTTT.

The chain combines TRBV4-1 with TRBJ2-7; 16 nucleotides line up with TRBD2. The germline V gene has CDR1 MGHRA and CDR2 YSYEKL. Trimming cost V 4 bases and J 12 bases; bases outside gene matches: 3. CDR3 length: 13 amino acids. The CDR3 coding sequence is TGCGCCAGCAGCCGGGGACTAGCGGGAGGGCTGTACTTC. It translates to CASSRGLAGGLYF.

The chain links TRBV6-5 to TRBJ2-7; D is possibly TRBD2 (6 bases). Germline CDR1 MNHEY, CDR2 SVGAGI. The V end was cut by 3 bases, the J end by 7 bases, with 10 bases between. The length of the CDR3 is 12 residues. CDR3 in amino acids: CASSYAGREQYF. The CDR3 nucleotides are TGTGCCAGCAGTTATGCGGGACGGGAGCAGTACTTC.

V gene TRBV7-8 combines with J gene TRBJ2-1; TRBD2 matches at 13 bases. The germline CDR1 and CDR2 sequences are SGHVS and FQNEAQ. Trimming cost V 3 bases and J 10 bases; bases outside gene matches: 9. The CDR3 spans 16 residues. The CDR3 loop reads CASSFDQGLAGTEQFF. Here the CDR3 DNA reads TGTGCCAGCAGCTTTGACCAGGGACTAGCGGGGACGGAGCAGTTCTTC.

The rearrangement uses TRBV20-1 and TRBJ1-2, with D perhaps matching TRBD1 (6 bases). Germline V gene data show CDR1 as DFQATT and CDR2 as SNEGSKA (reference sequence). The CDR3 has 13 amino acids. V was trimmed by 3 bases and J by 4 bases, leaving 12 bases between them. CDR3 in amino acids: CSASQGNRYGYTF. In DNA form, the CDR3 reads TGCAGTGCTAGTCAGGGGAACCGCTATGGCTACACCTTC.

The sample holds a few counts of this clone. The chain recombines TRBV28 with TRBJ1-4; 9 positions agree with TRBD1. Losses at the gene ends were 5 bases for V and 4 bases for J; bases not matched to a gene: 8. The CDR3 totals 16 residues. CDR1 and CDR2 (germline): MDHEN, SYDVKM. The CDR3 DNA sequence: TGTGCCAGCAGTCCGTACACAGGGGGCTATAATGAAAAACTGTTTTTT. It is translated as CASSPYTGGYNEKLFF. Full variable domain (missing parts from reference TRBV28 and TRBJ1-4): DVKVTQSSRYLVKRTGEKVFLECVQDMDHENMFWYRQDPGLGLRLIYFSYDVKMKEKGDIPEGYSVSREKKERFSLILESASTNQTSMYLCASSPYTGGYNEKLFFGSGTQLSVL.

The V gene is TRBV28, the J gene TRBJ1-4, with TRBD1 as a possible D gene (6 bases). The germline V gene encodes CDR1 MDHEN and CDR2 SYDVKM. This CDR3 is built from 20 residues. With 6 bases removed from V and 0 bases from J, the gap between germline ends came to 26 bases. The DNA for the CDR3 is TGTGCCAGCAGCTTTGACAGGCCTCTGAGCCGGGGAGCAACTAATGAAAAACTGTTTTTT. It specifies CASSFDRPLSRGATNEKLFF.

The CDR3 region has the DNA TGTGCCAGCAGCTTTGCCCCCAAAGGACTAGCGGGAGCCACCGGGGAGCTGTTTTTT. Translation: CASSFAPKGLAGATGELFF. V and J are TRBV12-1 and TRBJ2-2; the tabulated D call, TRBD2, remains unverified against the DNA. TRBV12-1 is listed as a pseudogene. This CDR3 spans 19 amino acids.

The rearrangement links TRBV4-3 to TRBJ2-1; the match to TRBD2 covers 9 bases. J gave up 2 bases and V 1 base, and 9 bases lay outside the gene matches. The germline V gene has CDR1 LGHNA and CDR2 YSLEER. This CDR3 is built from 18 residues. The CDR3 region is CASSQVRIGTSTYNEQFF. Written as DNA, the CDR3 is TGCGCCAGCAGCCAAGTAAGGATCGGGACTAGCACCTACAATGAGCAGTTCTTC.

This clone has a handful of counts. V gene TRBV5-4 combines with J gene TRBJ2-1; 8 bases agree with TRBD1. V dropped 4 bases and J dropped 7; count of bases not matched to a gene: 4. Germline V gene sequence: CDR1 SGHNT, CDR2 YYREEE (reference sequence). CDR3 size: 13 residues. The CDR3 loop is CASSGDRGNEQFF. The DNA of the CDR3 is TGTGCCAGCAGCGGCGACAGGGGAAATGAGCAGTTCTTC.

The rearrangement links TRBV27 to TRBJ2-3; 13 bases are shared with TRBD2. Per the germline V gene, CDR1 is MNHEY and CDR2 is SMNVEV (reference sequence). Losses at the gene ends were 6 bases for V and 1 base for J; bases not matched to a gene: 7. The CDR3 sequence is 17 residues long. In nucleotides, the CDR3 is TGTGCCAGCAGAGGACTAGCGGGAGTGAAAGGCACAGATACGCAGTATTTT. Translation gives CASRGLAGVKGTDTQYF.

The chain recombines TRBV27 with TRBJ2-7, with 12 bases aligning to TRBD1. After removal of 5 bases from V and 6 bases from J, the junction contained 5 bases not matched to a gene. The CDR3 spans 14 residues. Looked up from germline, CDR1 is MNHEY and CDR2 is SMNVEV (reference sequence). CDR3 residues: CASSAPGQGAEQYF. The CDR3 DNA follows: TGTGCCAGCAGTGCGCCGGGACAGGGGGCCGAGCAGTACTTC.

This clone was recorded once. The genes are TRBV5-1 and TRBJ2-3, with D uncertain. V was pared by 5 bases and J by 1 base, with 5 bases between. The length of the CDR3 is 12 residues. CDR1 and CDR2 from the germline V gene are SGHRS and YFSETQ. The CDR3 DNA follows: TGCGCCAGCAGGCAGGGCACAGATACGCAGTATTTT. Translation gives CASRQGTDTQYF.

The CDR3 protein is CAISDEREWGEQFF. The CDR3 nucleotides are TGTGCCATCAGTGACGAGCGGGAGTGGGGTGAGCAGTTCTTC. This rearrangement joins TRBV10-3 to TRBJ2-1; TRBD2 agrees at 8 bases. Losses at the gene ends were 3 bases for V and 9 bases for J; bases not matched to a gene: 7. The CDR3 sequence is 14 residues long. Germline V lookup: CDR1 ENHRY, CDR2 SYGVKD.

The chain joins TRBV27 to TRBJ1-6; D call uncertain. The V gene lost 2 bases and the J gene lost 8 bases, with 13 bases spanning the gap. Germline V lookup: CDR1 MNHEY, CDR2 SMNVEV (reference sequence). The CDR3 contains 15 residues. The CDR3 spells CASSLGAGLDSPLHF. The DNA for the CDR3 is TGTGCCAGCAGTTTAGGCGCGGGGTTGGATTCACCCCTCCACTTT.

This clone was picked up one time. J is TRBJ1-5 and V is TRBV6-1, with TRBD1 matching 7 bases. The CDR3 is 14 amino acids. Germline CDR1 and CDR2: MNHNS and SASEGT. Trimming removed 2 bases from V and 5 bases from J; junction bases left unmatched: 3. The CDR3: CASSERQGDQPQHF. CDR3 sequence (DNA): TGTGCCAGCAGTGAAAGGCAGGGGGATCAGCCCCAGCATTTT.

V is TRBV4-1 and J is TRBJ1-1, with TRBD1 as a possible D gene (5 bases). The V and J ends lost 0 bases and 0 bases respectively, with 14 bases between them. The length of the CDR3 is 17 residues. CDR1 and CDR2 (germline): MGHRA, YSYEKL. The CDR3 loop is CASSQDAAGLLNTEAFF. As DNA, the CDR3 is TGCGCCAGCAGCCAAGACGCGGCAGGGCTTTTGAACACTGAAGCTTTCTTT.

V and J are TRBV2 and TRBJ2-1; D call uncertain. The CDR3 consists of 13 residues. V was shortened by 1 base and J by 15 bases, with 16 bases between the two germline ends. The V gene's germline CDR1 is SNHLY and CDR2 FYNNEI. CDR3 amino acids: CASSEGFGRVWFF. CDR3 bases: TGTGCCAGCAGTGAAGGATTTGGCCGGGTATGGTTCTTC.

The V gene is TRBV18, the J gene TRBJ1-1; TRBD1 might be the D (6 bases). Trimming shortened V by 3 bases and J by 0 bases, and 8 bases separated the two germline ends. Germline loops: CDR1 KGHSH, CDR2 LQKENI. The CDR3 totals 14 residues. The CDR3 is CASSPDRMNTEAFF. The CDR3 bases are TGTGCCAGCTCACCGGACAGAATGAACACTGAAGCTTTCTTT.

In its sample, this clone was seen a few times. The J gene is TRBJ2-1, the V gene TRBV30, with a possible D match to TRBD2 (6 bases). Germline CDR1 and CDR2: GTSNPN and SVGIG (reference sequence). The CDR3 is made up of 18 amino acids. Trimming took off 0 bases at V and 1 base at J, with 19 bases between the two ends. In DNA form, the CDR3 reads TGTGCCTGGAGTGTAGGCCGGTTTGGCGGGAAATCCTACAATGAGCAGTTCTTC. As protein: CAWSVGRFGGKSYNEQFF.

The rearrangement uses TRBV4-1 and TRBJ2-1; 7 bases match TRBD1. CDR1 is MGHRA and CDR2 is YSYEKL in the germline V gene. The V gene end was trimmed by 4 bases and the J gene end by 7 bases; junction bases not matched to a gene: 1. CDR3 length equals 12 residues. The CDR3 coding sequence is TGCGCCAGCAGCCTGGGACAGAATGAGCAGTTCTTC. Translated, it gives CASSLGQNEQFF.

V gene TRBV2 combines with J gene TRBJ1-5, with D tentatively TRBD1 (6 bases). The CDR3 sequence is 15 residues long. V lost 6 bases, J lost 4 bases, and 16 bases lay in between. CDR1 is SNHLY and CDR2 is FYNNEI in the germline V gene. This chain's CDR3 is CASSLGAISNQPQHF. CDR3 sequence (DNA): TGTGCCAGCAGCCTGGGGGCCATTAGTAATCAGCCCCAGCATTTT.

This sequence joins TRBV7-3 and TRBJ1-6; D might be TRBD1 (6 bases). The CDR3 runs to 16 residues. Between the trimmed V and J ends, which lost 5 bases and 8 bases, there was a span of 19 bases. Germline-derived CDR1 and CDR2 are SGHTA and FQGTGA. The CDR3: CASSPIHRAPDSPLHF. The CDR3 nucleotides are TGTGCCAGCAGCCCGATACACAGGGCCCCGGATTCACCCCTCCACTTT.

The rearrangement joins TRBV10-2 to TRBJ1-2; D unresolved. V gave up 0 bases and J gave up 3 bases, with 5 bases separating them. This CDR3 comprises 13 residues. Germline CDR1 WSHSY, CDR2 SAAADI. In nucleotides, the CDR3 is TGCGCCAGCAGTGAGTCAGCCGACTATGGCTACACCTTC. Encoded protein: CASSESADYGYTF.